The rows below give T cell receptor beta chains drawn from one sample of a study of blood T cells in healthy people across ages. TCRdb redid the calling of the 5' RACE reads with MiXCR, one entry per CDR3 protein. This sample has about 800,000 distinct CDR3 sequences; approximately 25% occur once, and the top ten carry more than 3%. These same records also appear under a second study, on T cells of mothers and their children.

The sequencing input was blood. Receptors originate from a boy under 18 in good health. The CDR3 runs from the conserved cysteine through the conserved F or W. A D gene is named only where the DNA matches it firmly. Size values are once, few and many counts, or a class for expanded clones, and some rows have none.

clone_size j_call v_call d_call cdr3_nt cdr3_aa
. TRBJ2-7 TRBV27 . TGTGCCAGCAGTAAGACTGAGCCCTACGAGCAGTACTTC CASSKTEPYEQYF
. TRBJ1-1 TRBV19 . TGTGCCAGTCTAGTGGCAGGGGACACTGAAGCTTTCTTT CASLVAGDTEAFF
few TRBJ1-1 TRBV27 . TGTGCCAGCAGTTTTTTAGGGGCGTTAGGCACTGAAGCTTTCTTT CASSFLGALGTEAFF
. TRBJ2-2 TRBV4-1 . TGCGCCAGCAGCCAAGGCGTCCTCGCCGGGGGGGAGCTGTTTTTT CASSQGVLAGGELFF
few TRBJ2-7 TRBV11-2 TRBD2 TGTGCCAGCAGCTTAGCCACCCGACTAGCGGGAGGAGAGCAGTACTTC CASSLATRLAGGEQYF
. TRBJ1-2 TRBV5-1 . TGCGCCAGCAGCTTGGCGGAGGGTGGCTACACCTTC CASSLAEGGYTF
few TRBJ1-5 TRBV4-2 . TGTGCCAGCAGCCAAGGGGTTCTAGGACAGAACAATCAGCCCCAGCATTTT CASSQGVLGQNNQPQHF
. TRBJ2-4 TRBV20-1 . TGCAGTGCTAGCCGGGACACCCGGGAAAACATTCAGTACTTC CSASRDTRENIQYF
. TRBJ1-1 TRBV5-4 . TGTGCCAGCAGCCCCCTTCGGGGGAGGAACACTGAAGCTTTCTTT CASSPLRGRNTEAFF
few TRBJ2-1 TRBV18 . TGTGCCAGCCGGGAGGGGGCCAAGAATGAGCAGTTCTTC CASREGAKNEQFF
. TRBJ2-1 TRBV19 TRBD2 TGTGCCAGTAGTAATATAGCGGGAGGCTCCTACAATGAGCAGTTCTTC CASSNIAGGSYNEQFF
few TRBJ2-7 TRBV12-3/TRBV12-4 TRBD2 TGTGCCAGCAGTACCGGACTAGGGATCTACGAGCAGTACTTC CASSTGLGIYEQYF
. TRBJ2-5 TRBV9 TRBD2 TGTGCCAGCAGCCCCTGGATCGCCCTCTCCAGCGGGGGTGGAGAGACCCAGTACTTC CASSPWIALSSGGGETQYF
many TRBJ2-5 TRBV20-1 TRBD2 TGCAGTGCCCTCGACTGGAGCGGGGGCCCCCTCCAAGAGACCCAGTACTTC CSALDWSGGPLQETQYF
few TRBJ2-7 TRBV29-1 . TGCAGCGTTGTAGTTAGCAACTCCTACGAGCAGTACTTC CSVVVSNSYEQYF
few TRBJ2-7 TRBV11-2 TRBD1 TGTGCCAGCAGCTCCCTGATGGGGGACAGGGGTCACGAGCAGTACTTC CASSSLMGDRGHEQYF
. TRBJ1-1 TRBV6-5 TRBD1 TGTGCCAGCAGTTACTCGGGACAGGGGAAAACTGAAGCTTTCTTT CASSYSGQGKTEAFF
. TRBJ2-1 TRBV29-1 . TGCAGCGGGGGAAAGGGTTCCTACAATGAGCAGTTCTTC CSGGKGSYNEQFF
few TRBJ1-1 TRBV5-1 . TGCGCCAGCAGCCCCCCAGGCGTTGGTACTGAAGCTTTCTTT CASSPPGVGTEAFF
few TRBJ2-2 TRBV27 TRBD1 TGTGCCAGCAGTTTTTTGACAGGGAATTCCGGGGAGCTGTTTTTT CASSFLTGNSGELFF
. TRBJ1-1 TRBV12-3/TRBV12-4 . TGTGCCAGCAGTTTTGAGGGGATCAGGGAAGCTTTCTTT CASSFEGIREAFF
. TRBJ2-4 TRBV6-6 TRBD1 TGTGCCAGCAGTTATGGGACAGCAGCCAAAAACATTCAGTACTTC CASSYGTAAKNIQYF
. TRBJ2-7 TRBV29-1 TRBD1 TGCAGCGTTGAAGACAGACAGGGAACCCTCTACGAGCAGTACTTC CSVEDRQGTLYEQYF
. TRBJ2-7 TRBV6-6 TRBD1 TGTGCCAGCACCAATCAGGACAGGGGCGAGCAGTACTTC CASTNQDRGEQYF
few TRBJ2-2 TRBV6-5 TRBD1 TGTGCCAGCAGTTGGGACAGCGCGAACACCGGGGAGCTGTTTTTT CASSWDSANTGELFF
. TRBJ1-2 TRBV4-3 . TGCGCCAGCAGCCAAGACAGGATCTATGGCTACACCTTC CASSQDRIYGYTF
few TRBJ2-7 TRBV20-1 . TGCAGTGCAATCCGGCGCAAGACAGGAATCAGCGGCTACGAGCAGTACTTC CSAIRRKTGISGYEQYF
few TRBJ2-7 TRBV29-1 . TGCAGCGTTCGGCAGCCGAGCTCCTACGAGCAGTACTTC CSVRQPSSYEQYF
. TRBJ2-7 TRBV2 . TGTGCCAGCAGGGACTTTTCATCCTACGAGCAGTACTTC CASRDFSSYEQYF
. TRBJ1-4 TRBV9 . TGTGCCAGCAGCGTAGATCTCACAGTAAATGAAAAACTGTTTTTT CASSVDLTVNEKLFF
. TRBJ2-7 TRBV7-2 TRBD2 TGTGCCAGCAGCCTGGGACTAGCGGGAGGGAATTACGAGCAGTACTTC CASSLGLAGGNYEQYF
many TRBJ2-5 TRBV20-1 . TGCAGTGCTTCGGGACGAGTGGAGACCCAGTACTTC CSASGRVETQYF
. TRBJ2-7 TRBV4-3 . TGCGCCAGCAGCCACAGGGTAGGCGTGTACGAGCAGTACTTC CASSHRVGVYEQYF
. TRBJ2-1 TRBV7-8 . TGTGCCAGCAGCCTTTCGGGACTATTCTGGGTTAAGGGGGGATCCTACAATGAGCAGTTCTTC CASSLSGLFWVKGGSYNEQFF
. TRBJ1-2 TRBV11-2 . TGTGCCAGCAGCTTTCCTATAGGGGGAGGCTACACCTTC CASSFPIGGGYTF
few TRBJ1-4 TRBV27 TRBD1 TGTGCCAGCAGTTTTCTTCGACAGGGGGACCCTGCAACTAATGAAAAACTGTTTTTT CASSFLRQGDPATNEKLFF
. TRBJ2-7 TRBV7-6 TRBD2 TGTGCCAGCAGCTCCCAACGGGAGGACGAGCAGTACTTC CASSSQREDEQYF
. TRBJ1-4 TRBV12-3/TRBV12-4 . TGTGCCAGCAGCTCATACGCTCGGAGGGCTAATGAAAAACTGTTTTTT CASSSYARRANEKLFF
. TRBJ1-1 TRBV28 TRBD1 TGTGCCAGCAGTTTACGGACAGGGGAAGCTTTCTTT CASSLRTGEAFF
few TRBJ2-1 TRBV4-1 TRBD2 TGCGCCAGCAGCCCCAGCCCTAGCGGGAGCGGGTACAATGAGCAGTTCTTC CASSPSPSGSGYNEQFF
few TRBJ2-5 TRBV4-1 TRBD1 TGCGCCAGCAGCCACGTGGGACAGCAAGAGACCCAGTACTTC CASSHVGQQETQYF
. TRBJ2-7 TRBV6-5 . TGTGCCAGCAGTGTCCGGCCAGGGTCCCACGAGCAGTACTTC CASSVRPGSHEQYF
few TRBJ2-5 TRBV29-1 TRBD2 TGCAGCGTTGTTTTTGCGGGAGTGCAAGAGACCCAGTACTTC CSVVFAGVQETQYF
few TRBJ1-1 TRBV29-1 . TGCAGCGCAGACAGGCAGGCCATGAACACTGAAGCTTTCTTT CSADRQAMNTEAFF
. TRBJ2-5 TRBV6-5 . TGTGCCAGCAGGAACCTAGACGGGGAGACCCAGTACTTC CASRNLDGETQYF
. TRBJ2-3 TRBV9 TRBD2 TGTGCCAGCAGCACCTTTCCCGCTAGCGGGATCACAGATACGCAGTATTTT CASSTFPASGITDTQYF
. TRBJ1-5 TRBV20-1 . TGCAGTGCTCAACAGATGTATCAGCCCCAGCATTTT CSAQQMYQPQHF
few TRBJ2-3 TRBV7-6 . TGTGCCAGCAGCGCCGTCCCGGGACCCGCAAGCACAGATACGCAGTATTTT CASSAVPGPASTDTQYF
few TRBJ2-7 TRBV18 TRBD2 TGTGCCAGCTCAAAGGGACTAGCGGACTCCTACGAGCAGTACTTC CASSKGLADSYEQYF
. TRBJ2-5 TRBV7-8 TRBD2 TGTGCCAGCAGCATAGGGGGGCTAGCGGGCCCCCAAGAGACCCAGTACTTC CASSIGGLAGPQETQYF
few TRBJ2-7 TRBV2 . TGTGCCAGCAGCAACTCAAGACAGGCCATAGCTAGGGAGCAGCACTTC CASSNSRQAIAREQHF
. TRBJ2-7 TRBV13 TRBD2 TGTGCCAGCAGCTCGGGGACTAGCGGAAGCACCTACGAGCAGTACTTC CASSSGTSGSTYEQYF
few TRBJ2-5 TRBV20-1 TRBD2 TGCAGTGCCCCCCCAGCTAGCGGGAGGGTCCGGGAGACCCAGTACTTC CSAPPASGRVRETQYF
few TRBJ1-5 TRBV28 . TGTGCCAGCAGTTTATGGCGGGGGGCCGGTCAGCCCCAGCATTTT CASSLWRGAGQPQHF
few TRBJ2-7 TRBV12-3/TRBV12-4 . TGTGCCAGCAGTTTTTCAGGCTCAGTGACGGGGGAGCAGTACTTC CASSFSGSVTGEQYF
. TRBJ2-1 TRBV4-3 . TGCGCCAGCAGCCAAGATAGGCGCCCGATTTACAATGAGCAGTTCTTC CASSQDRRPIYNEQFF
few TRBJ2-1 TRBV2 . TGTGCCAGCAGTGACCGACAGGCCGCGCCAGTGTACAATGAGCAGTTCTTC CASSDRQAAPVYNEQFF
. TRBJ1-5 TRBV28 TRBD1 TGTGCCAGCAACTTAGGACAGGTGGGGCATCAGCCCCAGCATTTT CASNLGQVGHQPQHF
. TRBJ2-1 TRBV5-1 . TGCGCCAGCAGCTCAGCGGAGGACTCCTACAATGAGCAGTTCTTC CASSSAEDSYNEQFF